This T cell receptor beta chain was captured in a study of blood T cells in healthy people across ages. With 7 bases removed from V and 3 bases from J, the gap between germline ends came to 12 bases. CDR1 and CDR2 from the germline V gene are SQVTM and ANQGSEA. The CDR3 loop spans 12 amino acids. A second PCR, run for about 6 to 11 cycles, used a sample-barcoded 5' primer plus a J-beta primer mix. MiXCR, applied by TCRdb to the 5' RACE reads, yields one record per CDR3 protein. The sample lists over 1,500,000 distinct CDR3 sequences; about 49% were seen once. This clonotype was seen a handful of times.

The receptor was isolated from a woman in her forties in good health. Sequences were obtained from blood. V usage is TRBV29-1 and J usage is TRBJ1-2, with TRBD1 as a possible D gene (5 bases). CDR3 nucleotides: TGCAGCGCCCTAGCCAGGGACTATGGCTACACCTTC. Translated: CSALARDYGYTF. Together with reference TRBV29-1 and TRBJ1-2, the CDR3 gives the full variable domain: SAVISQKPSRDICQRGTSLTIQCQVDSQVTMMFWYRQQPGQSLTLIATANQGSEATYESGFVIDKFPISRPNLTFSTLTVSNMSPEDSSIYLCSALARDYGYTFGSGTRLTVV.